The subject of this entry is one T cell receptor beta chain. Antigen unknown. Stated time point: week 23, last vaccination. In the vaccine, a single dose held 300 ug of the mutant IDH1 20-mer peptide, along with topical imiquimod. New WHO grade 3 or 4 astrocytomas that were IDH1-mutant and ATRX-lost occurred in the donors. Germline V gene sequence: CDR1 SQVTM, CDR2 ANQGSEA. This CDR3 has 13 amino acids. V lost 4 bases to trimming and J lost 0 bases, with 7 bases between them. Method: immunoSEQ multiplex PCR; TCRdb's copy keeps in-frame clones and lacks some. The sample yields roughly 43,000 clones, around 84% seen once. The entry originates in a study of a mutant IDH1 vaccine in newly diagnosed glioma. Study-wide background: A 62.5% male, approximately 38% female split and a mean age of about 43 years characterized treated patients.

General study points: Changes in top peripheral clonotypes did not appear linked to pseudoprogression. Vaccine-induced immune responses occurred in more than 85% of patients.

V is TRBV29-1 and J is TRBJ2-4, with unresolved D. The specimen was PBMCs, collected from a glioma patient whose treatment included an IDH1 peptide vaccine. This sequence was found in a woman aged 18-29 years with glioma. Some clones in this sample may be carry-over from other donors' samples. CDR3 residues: CSVAGLAKNIQYF. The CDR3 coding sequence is TGCAGCGTTGCAGGTCTAGCCAAAAACATTCAGTACTTC.